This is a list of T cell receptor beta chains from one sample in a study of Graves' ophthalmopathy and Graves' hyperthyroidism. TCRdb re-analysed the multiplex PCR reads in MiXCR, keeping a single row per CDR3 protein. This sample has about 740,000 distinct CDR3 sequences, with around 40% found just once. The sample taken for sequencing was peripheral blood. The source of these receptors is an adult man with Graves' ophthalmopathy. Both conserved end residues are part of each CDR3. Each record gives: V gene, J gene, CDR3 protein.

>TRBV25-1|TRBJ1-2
CASTQGGMDYGYTF
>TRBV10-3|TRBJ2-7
CAITGEGDYEQYF
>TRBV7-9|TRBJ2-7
CASSFAGYEQYF
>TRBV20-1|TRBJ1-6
CSAKRRDSPLHF
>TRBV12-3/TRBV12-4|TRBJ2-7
CASRASGTGGPYEQYF
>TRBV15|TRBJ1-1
CATSRARESNTEAFF
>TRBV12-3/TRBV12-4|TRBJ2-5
CASSLEEETQYF
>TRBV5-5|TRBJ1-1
CASSPSAGENTEAFF
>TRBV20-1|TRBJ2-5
CRGLGGGAGTQYF
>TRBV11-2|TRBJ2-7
CASSLRATYEQYF
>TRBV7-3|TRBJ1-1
CASSPFYRGEAFF